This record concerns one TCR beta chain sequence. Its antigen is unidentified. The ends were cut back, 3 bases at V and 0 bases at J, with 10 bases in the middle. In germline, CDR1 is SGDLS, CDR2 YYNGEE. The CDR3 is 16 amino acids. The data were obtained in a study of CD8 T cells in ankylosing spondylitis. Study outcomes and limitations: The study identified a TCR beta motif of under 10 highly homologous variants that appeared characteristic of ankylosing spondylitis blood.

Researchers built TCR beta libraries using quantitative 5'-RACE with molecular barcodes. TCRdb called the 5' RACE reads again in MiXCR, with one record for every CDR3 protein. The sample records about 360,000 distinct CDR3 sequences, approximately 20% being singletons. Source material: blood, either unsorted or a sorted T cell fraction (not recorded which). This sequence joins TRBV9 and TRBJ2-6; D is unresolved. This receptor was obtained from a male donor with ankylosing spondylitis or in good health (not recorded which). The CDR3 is CASSGVGSSGANVLTF. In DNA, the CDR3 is TGTGCCAGCAGCGGGGTGGGGTCCTCTGGGGCCAACGTCCTGACTTTC.